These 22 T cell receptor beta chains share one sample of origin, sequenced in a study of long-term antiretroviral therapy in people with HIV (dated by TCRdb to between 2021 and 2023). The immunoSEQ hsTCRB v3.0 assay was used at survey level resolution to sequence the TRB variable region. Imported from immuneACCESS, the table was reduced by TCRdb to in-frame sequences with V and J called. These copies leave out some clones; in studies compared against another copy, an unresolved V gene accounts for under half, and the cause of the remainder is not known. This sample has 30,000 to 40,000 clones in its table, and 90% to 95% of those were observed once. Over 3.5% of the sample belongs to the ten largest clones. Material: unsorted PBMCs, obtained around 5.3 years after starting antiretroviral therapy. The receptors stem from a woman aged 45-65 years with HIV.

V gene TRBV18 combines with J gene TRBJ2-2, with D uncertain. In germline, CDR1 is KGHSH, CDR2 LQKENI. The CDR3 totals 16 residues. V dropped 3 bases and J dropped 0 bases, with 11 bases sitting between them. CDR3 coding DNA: TGTGCCAGCTCACCCCGATTGGGCACGAACACCGGGGAGCTGTTTTTT. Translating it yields CASSPRLGTNTGELFF.

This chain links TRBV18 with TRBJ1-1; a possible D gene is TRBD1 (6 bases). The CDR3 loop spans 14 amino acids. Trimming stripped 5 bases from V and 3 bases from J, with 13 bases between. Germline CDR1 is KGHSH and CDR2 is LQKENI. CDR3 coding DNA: TGTGCCAGCTCATTCGGGGGCTTGGACACTGAAGCTTTCTTT. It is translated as CASSFGGLDTEAFF. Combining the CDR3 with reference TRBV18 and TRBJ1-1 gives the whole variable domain NAGVMQNPRHLVRRRGQEARLRCSPMKGHSHVYWYRQLPEEGLKFMVYLQKENIIDESGMPKERFSAEFPKEGPSILRIQQVVRGDSAAYFCASSFGGLDTEAFFGQGTRLTVV.

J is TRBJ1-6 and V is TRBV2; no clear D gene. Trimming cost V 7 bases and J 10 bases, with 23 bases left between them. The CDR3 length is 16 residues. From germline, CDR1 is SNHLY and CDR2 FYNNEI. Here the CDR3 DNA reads TGTGCCAGCACCCTCTCGAGGAATCACCCGAGATCACCCCTCCACTTT. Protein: CASTLSRNHPRSPLHF.

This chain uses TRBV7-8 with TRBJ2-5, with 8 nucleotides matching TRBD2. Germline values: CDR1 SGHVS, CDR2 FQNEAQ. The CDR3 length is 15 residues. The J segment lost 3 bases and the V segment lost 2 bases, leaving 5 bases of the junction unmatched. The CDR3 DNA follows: TGTGCCAGCAGCTTATTGGGACTAGTCGAAGAGACCCAGTACTTC. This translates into CASSLLGLVEETQYF. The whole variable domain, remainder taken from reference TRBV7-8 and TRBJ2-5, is GAGVSQSPRYKVAKRGQDVALRCDPISGHVSLFWYQQALGQGPEFLTYFQNEAQLDKSGLPSDRFFAERPEGSVSTLKIQRTQQEDSAVYLCASSLLGLVEETQYFGPGTRLLVL.

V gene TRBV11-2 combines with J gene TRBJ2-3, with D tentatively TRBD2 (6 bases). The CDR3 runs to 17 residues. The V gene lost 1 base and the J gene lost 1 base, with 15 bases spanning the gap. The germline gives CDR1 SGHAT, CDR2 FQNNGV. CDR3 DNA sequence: TGTGCCAGCAGCTTAGTAGGGCCTAGCGTAGGCACAGATACGCAGTATTTT. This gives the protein CASSLVGPSVGTDTQYF.

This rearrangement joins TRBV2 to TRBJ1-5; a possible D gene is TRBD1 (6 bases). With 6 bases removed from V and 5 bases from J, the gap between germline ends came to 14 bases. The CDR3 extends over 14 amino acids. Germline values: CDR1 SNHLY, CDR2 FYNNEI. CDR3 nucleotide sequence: TGTGCCAGCAGACCCGAAGGGGGTTATCAGCCCCAGCATTTT. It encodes CASRPEGGYQPQHF.

The CDR3 protein is CASSYSQGPYEQYF. The CDR3 DNA is TGTGCCAGCAGTTACTCCCAGGGGCCCTACGAGCAGTACTTC. The chain carries TRBV6-6 and TRBJ2-7, with a weak D call TRBD1 (6 bases). This CDR3 is built from 14 residues. Germline V gene lookup returns CDR1 MNHNY and CDR2 SVGAGI (reference sequence). V lost 0 bases to trimming and J lost 2 bases, with 8 bases between them.

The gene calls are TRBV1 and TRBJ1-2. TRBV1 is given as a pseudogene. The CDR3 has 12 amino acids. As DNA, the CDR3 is TGCACCAGCAGCCAAGACCCGATTAAGGACTACTTC. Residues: CTSSQDPIKDYF.

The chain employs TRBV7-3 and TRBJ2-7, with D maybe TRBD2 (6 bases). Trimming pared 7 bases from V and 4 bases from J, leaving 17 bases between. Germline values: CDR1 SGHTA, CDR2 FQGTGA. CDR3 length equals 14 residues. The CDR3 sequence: CASTPGGEWYEQYF. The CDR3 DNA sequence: TGTGCCAGCACCCCTGGAGGGGAGTGGTACGAGCAGTACTTC. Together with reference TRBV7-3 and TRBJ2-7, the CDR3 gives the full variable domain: GAGVSQTPSNKVTEKGKYVELRCDPISGHTALYWYRQSLGQGPEFLIYFQGTGAADDSGLPNDRFFAVRPEGSVSTLKIQRTERGDSAVYLCASTPGGEWYEQYFGPGTRLTVT.

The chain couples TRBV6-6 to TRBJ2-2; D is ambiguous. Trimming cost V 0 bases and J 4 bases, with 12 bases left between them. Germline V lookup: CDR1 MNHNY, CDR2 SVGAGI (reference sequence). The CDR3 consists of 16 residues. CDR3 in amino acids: CASSYSSSRSTGELFF. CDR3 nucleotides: TGTGCCAGCAGTTACTCGTCCTCACGGAGCACCGGGGAGCTGTTTTTT.

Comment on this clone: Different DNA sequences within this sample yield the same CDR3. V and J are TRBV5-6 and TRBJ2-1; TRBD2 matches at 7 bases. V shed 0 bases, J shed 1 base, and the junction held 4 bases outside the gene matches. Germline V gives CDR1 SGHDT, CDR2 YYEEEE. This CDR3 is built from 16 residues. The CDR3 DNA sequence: TGTGCCAGCAGCTTGGGGAGCGGGGCTTCCTACAATGAGCAGTTCTTC. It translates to CASSLGSGASYNEQFF.

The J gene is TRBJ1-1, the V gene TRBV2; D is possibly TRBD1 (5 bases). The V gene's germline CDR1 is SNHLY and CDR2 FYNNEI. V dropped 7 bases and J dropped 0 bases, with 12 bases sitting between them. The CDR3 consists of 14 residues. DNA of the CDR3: TGTGCCAGCACCGTAGACAGTGTGAACACTGAAGCTTTCTTT. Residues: CASTVDSVNTEAFF. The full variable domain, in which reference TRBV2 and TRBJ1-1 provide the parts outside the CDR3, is EPEVTQTPSHQVTQMGQEVILRCVPISNHLYFYWYRQILGQKVEFLVSFYNNEISEKSEIFDDQFSVERPDGSNFTLKIRSTKLEDSAMYFCASTVDSVNTEAFFGQGTRLTVV.

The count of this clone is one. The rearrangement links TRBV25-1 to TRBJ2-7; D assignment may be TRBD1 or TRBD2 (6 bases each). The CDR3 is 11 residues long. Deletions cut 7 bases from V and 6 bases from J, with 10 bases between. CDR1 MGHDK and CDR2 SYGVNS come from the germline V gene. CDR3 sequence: CASNREAEQYF. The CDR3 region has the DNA TGTGCCAGCAACAGGGAGGCCGAGCAGTACTTC.

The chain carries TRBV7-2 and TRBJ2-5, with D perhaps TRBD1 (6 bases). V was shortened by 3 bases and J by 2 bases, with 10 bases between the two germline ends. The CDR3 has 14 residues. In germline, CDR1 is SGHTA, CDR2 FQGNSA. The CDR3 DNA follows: TGTGCCAGCAGCTTGACGAGGGGGCAAGAGACCCAGTACTTC. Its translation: CASSLTRGQETQYF.

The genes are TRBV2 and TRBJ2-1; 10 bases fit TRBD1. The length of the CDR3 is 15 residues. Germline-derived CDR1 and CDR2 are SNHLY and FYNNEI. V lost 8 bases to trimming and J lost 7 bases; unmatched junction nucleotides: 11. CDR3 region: CASWTGTGVGNEQFF. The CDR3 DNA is TGTGCCAGCTGGACCGGGACAGGGGTAGGAAATGAGCAGTTCTTC. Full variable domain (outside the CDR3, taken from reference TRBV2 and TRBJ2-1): EPEVTQTPSHQVTQMGQEVILRCVPISNHLYFYWYRQILGQKVEFLVSFYNNEISEKSEIFDDQFSVERPDGSNFTLKIRSTKLEDSAMYFCASWTGTGVGNEQFFGPGTRLTVL.

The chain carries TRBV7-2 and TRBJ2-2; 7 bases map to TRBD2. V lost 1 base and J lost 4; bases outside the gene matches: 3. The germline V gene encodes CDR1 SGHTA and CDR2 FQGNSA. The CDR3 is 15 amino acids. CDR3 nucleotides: TGTGCCAGCAGCTTAGGACTAGCAGGCACCGGGGAGCTGTTTTTT. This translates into CASSLGLAGTGELFF.

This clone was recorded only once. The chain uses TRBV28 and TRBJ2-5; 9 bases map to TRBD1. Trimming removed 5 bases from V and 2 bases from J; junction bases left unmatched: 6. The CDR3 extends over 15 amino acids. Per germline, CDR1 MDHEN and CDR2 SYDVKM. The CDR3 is CASSHGQGWQETQYF. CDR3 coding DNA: TGTGCCAGCAGTCACGGACAGGGGTGGCAAGAGACCCAGTACTTC. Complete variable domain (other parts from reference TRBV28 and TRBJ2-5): DVKVTQSSRYLVKRTGEKVFLECVQDMDHENMFWYRQDPGLGLRLIYFSYDVKMKEKGDIPEGYSVSREKKERFSLILESASTNQTSMYLCASSHGQGWQETQYFGPGTRLLVL.

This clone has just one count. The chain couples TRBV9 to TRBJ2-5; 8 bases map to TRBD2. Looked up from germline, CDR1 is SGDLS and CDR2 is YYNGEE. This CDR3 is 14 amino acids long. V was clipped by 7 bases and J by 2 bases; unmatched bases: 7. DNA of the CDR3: TGTGCCAGCTCTCTCGGGGGGGGTCAAGAGACCCAGTACTTC. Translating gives CASSLGGGQETQYF.

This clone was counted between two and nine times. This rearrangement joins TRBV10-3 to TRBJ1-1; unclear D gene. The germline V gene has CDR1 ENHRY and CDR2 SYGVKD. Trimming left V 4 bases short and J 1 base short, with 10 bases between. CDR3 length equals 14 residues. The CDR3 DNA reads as TGTGCCATCAGTGTGGGCAGCAGGAACACTGAAGCTTTCTTT. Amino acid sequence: CAISVGSRNTEAFF.

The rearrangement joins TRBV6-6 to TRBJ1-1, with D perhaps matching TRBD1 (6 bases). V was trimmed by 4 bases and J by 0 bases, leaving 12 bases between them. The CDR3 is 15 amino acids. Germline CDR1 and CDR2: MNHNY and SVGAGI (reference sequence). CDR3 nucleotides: TGTGCCAGCAGTTCATGGACAGTATTGAACACTGAAGCTTTCTTT. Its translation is CASSSWTVLNTEAFF.

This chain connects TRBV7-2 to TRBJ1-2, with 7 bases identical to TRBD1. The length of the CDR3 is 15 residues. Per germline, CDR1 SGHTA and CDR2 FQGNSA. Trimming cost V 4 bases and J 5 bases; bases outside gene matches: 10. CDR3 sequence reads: CASSWQSGGEYGYTF. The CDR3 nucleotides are TGTGCCAGCAGCTGGCAGTCAGGGGGGGAGTATGGCTACACCTTC. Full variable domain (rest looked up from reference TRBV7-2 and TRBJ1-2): GAGVSQSPSNKVTEKGKDVELRCDPISGHTALYWYRQSLGQGLEFLIYFQGNSAPDKSGLPSDRFSAERTGGSVSTLTIQRTQQEDSAVYLCASSWQSGGEYGYTFGSGTRLTVV.

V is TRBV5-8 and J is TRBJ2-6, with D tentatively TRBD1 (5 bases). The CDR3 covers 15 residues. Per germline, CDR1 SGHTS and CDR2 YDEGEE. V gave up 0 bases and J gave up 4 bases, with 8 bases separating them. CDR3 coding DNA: TGTGCCAGCAGCTTGGAGGGGCGAGGGGCCAACGTCCTGACTTTC. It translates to CASSLEGRGANVLTF.